Detailed here is one T cell receptor beta chain. This receptor's antigen is unknown. No clone much larger than this one lies a single base away; base qualities are absent. The collaborating institutions used their own protocols to collect whole blood in K2EDTA tubes. Collaborator samples were shipped for TCRbeta analysis as frozen whole blood, isolated PBMCs, or DNA extracted from either sample type. This record comes from a study of blood T cell repertoires in COVID-19 (dated by TCRdb to the early 2020s). Broadly, across the study: The collaborator samples originated in the United States, Italy and Spain and spanned the acute and convalescent phases of COVID-19. The material from the prospective study consisted of cDNA or gDNA derived from T cells, B-cell-depleted T cells, or PBMCs. Sample metadata almost always included a de-identified subject ID, COVID-19 status, age in years and sex. The samples were drawn from the first 160 participants of the ongoing ImmuneRACE study and from roughly 1,300 subjects provided by 6 global collaborators. A freely available public database, intended as a resource for researchers studying the immune response to SARS-CoV-2, is where the repertoires were released. HLA class I and class II types, where available, came from metadata supplied by the sample provider rather than from assay-based typing. Subjects who had been exposed to COVID-19, were actively infected with it, or had recovered from it provided the deeply sampled blood TCRbeta repertoires that made up the dataset.

Results and caveats for the whole study, not just this receptor: The quantity of clinical and demographic metadata differed by source and by participant and was supplied without curation.

The CDR3 sequence holds 14 residues, the cysteine and phenylalanine included. This entry keeps only the CDR3 DNA: 42 bases, framed from base 1. Trimming takes 4 bases off V and 4 bases off J; junction bases not matched to a gene: 5. CDR1 LNHDA and CDR2 SQIVND were looked up in the germline V gene (reference sequence). The immunoSEQ Assay, a bias-controlled multiplex PCR, was used to amplify TCRbeta CDR3 regions from genomic DNA. Turning to the authors' computational methods: Within the assay, amplification of reference gene primers was used to estimate how many nucleated cells each sample contained. To quantify the absolute abundance of each unique TCRbeta CDR3 rearrangement, sequence reads were collapsed and filtered. For each sample, productive Simpson clonality was calculated by taking the square root of Simpson's diversity index across productive rearrangements. What TCRdb holds here is the immuneACCESS table cut down to in-frame rearrangements. Part of the clones is not present; checked against another copy, under half of the missing clones reflect an unresolved V gene, and the others are unexplained. V and J calls and clone size are given by that table; D and trimming were obtained from the DNA. This sample holds some 150,000 clones; 80% to 90% were observed only once. The top ten hold roughly 2.2% of the sample.

The TCR was taken from a woman between 65 and 79 years old with acute or convalescent COVID-19. The sequencing sample was made of peripheral blood. Here the chain combines TRBV19 and TRBJ1-2, with 8 bases matching TRBD1. The bases are TGTGCCAGTAGTACGACAGGGGTGGCCTATGGCTACACCTTC. It is translated as CASSTTGVAYGYTF.